Below, one T cell receptor beta chain is given with its context. These data belong to a study of blood T cell repertoires in COVID-19. Overall study context: In each case, the material was cDNA or gDNA derived from T cells, B-cell-depleted T cells, or PBMCs.

This study enrolled people aged roughly 18 to 89 from 20 to 25 US geographic areas. Cohort allocation depended upon clinical history that participants reported. Some clones are missing from TCRdb's copy, which holds only in-frame ones; the method was immunoSEQ multiplex PCR. The repertoire holds fewer than 350,000 clones, with about nine tenths as singletons. The CDR3 sequence is 13 residues long. V dropped 8 bases and J dropped 5 bases, with 13 bases sitting between them. Germline CDR1 and CDR2: KGHSH and LQKENI. The sequence came from a woman between 40 and 50 years old with acute COVID-19. Input material: PBMCs or T cells enriched from blood (not recorded which). The rearrangement links TRBV18 to TRBJ1-5; no firm D call. In DNA form, the CDR3 reads TGTGCCAGCCAACCCACAACAGATCAGCCCCAGCATTTT. This sequence encodes CASQPTTDQPQHF.